This paragraph covers one T cell receptor (beta chain) sequence. This entry comes from a study of blood T cell repertoires in COVID-19. Across the whole study: Samples came from the United States, Italy and Spain, spanning acute and convalescent COVID-19.

Clones were read by immunoSEQ multiplex PCR, and TCRdb kept only the in-frame ones, dropping some. The top ten clones hold roughly 4.4% of a sample with about 100,000 clones, roughly 80% of them seen once. This CDR3 contains 13 residues. V lost 2 bases and J lost 7, with 8 bases in between. Germline V lookup: CDR1 SGHTA, CDR2 FQGNSA. The chain is built from TRBV7-2 and TRBJ2-2; D is ambiguous. The sample taken for sequencing was peripheral blood. This clonotype was sampled from a man aged 60 to 75 with acute or convalescent COVID-19. The chain's CDR3 is CASSLSFIGELFF. CDR3 sequence (DNA): TGTGCCAGCAGCTTATCCTTTATCGGGGAGCTGTTTTTT.